This T cell receptor beta chain was sequenced for a study of blood T cell repertoires in COVID-19. Study background: Samples taken during acute and convalescent COVID-19 were collected in the United States, Italy and Spain.

Assay: immunoSEQ multiplex PCR; the TCRdb copy retains only in-frame clones and omits some. The sample contains roughly 240,000 clones, roughly 80% of which appear only once. Germline V gene lookup returns CDR1 SGHNT and CDR2 YENEEA. There are 18 residues in the CDR3. J lost 1 base, V lost 4 bases, and 13 bases had no gene match. The V and J genes are TRBV11-3 and TRBJ2-3, with 8 bases matching TRBD2. This TCR derives from a woman in her 70s with acute or convalescent COVID-19. Sequenced input: peripheral blood. CDR3 sequence: CASSSPPGGGAGTDTQYF. CDR3 sequence (DNA): TGTGCCAGCAGCTCCCCGCCGGGGGGGGGCGCGGGCACAGATACGCAGTATTTT. The complete variable domain, with remaining parts taken from reference TRBV11-3 and TRBJ2-3, reads EAGVVQSPRYKIIEKKQPVAFWCNPISGHNTLYWYLQNLGQGPELLIRYENEEAVDDSQLPKDRFSAERLKGVDSTLKIQPAELGDSAVYLCASSSPPGGGAGTDTQYFGPGTRLTVL.